The rows below give T cell receptor beta chains drawn from one sample of a study of cytomegalovirus exposure and HLA in healthy donors. The table came from immunoSEQ multiplex PCR; TCRdb's copy has only in-frame clones and leaves some out. The table has 170,000 or so clones, 75% to 90% seen once. Sequencing was performed on PBMCs. The receptors here all came from a boy aged 5-17 years in good health and CMV-seronegative. Each CDR3 is given with its conserved first and last residue. Fields, in order: D gene, J gene, V gene, CDR3 DNA, CDR3 protein. A D gene is named only where the DNA matches it firmly.

TRBD2	TRBJ2-2	TRBV7-9	TGTGCCAGCAGCCCCCAGGGACTAGCGGGGACCGGGGAGCTGTTTTTT	CASSPQGLAGTGELFF
TRBD2	TRBJ2-4	TRBV6-1	TGTGCCAGCAGGGCTAGCGGGGGGGCTTTAAACATTCAGTACTTC	CASRASGGALNIQYF
TRBD2	TRBJ2-3	TRBV2	TGTGCCAGCAGTGTAGCGGGAGGGCGAGGAGATACGCAGTATTTT	CASSVAGGRGDTQYF
TRBD1	TRBJ2-1	TRBV19	TGTGCCAGTAGTACCCGCCAGGGGGATATCAATGAGCAGTTCTTC	CASSTRQGDINEQFF
NA	TRBJ2-1	TRBV5-1	TGCGCCAGCAGCTTGATTTCTACAGGGCGGAATGAGCAGTTCTTC	CASSLISTGRNEQFF
TRBD1	TRBJ2-5	TRBV30	TGTGCCTGGAGTGGTCACGGGACAGGGACCCAAGAGACCCAGTACTTC	CAWSGHGTGTQETQYF
NA	TRBJ1-4	TRBV2	TGTGCCAGCAGTGGGCAGTTCCGAAAACTGTTTTTT	CASSGQFRKLFF
TRBD2	TRBJ2-7	TRBV7-2	TGTGCCAGCAGCCCGACTAGCGGGAAGTATTTAGGCTACGAGCAGTACTTC	CASSPTSGKYLGYEQYF
TRBD1	TRBJ1-2	TRBV4-1	TGCGCCAGCAGCCAGGGCCCCGGGACAGGGGACGGCTACACCTTC	CASSQGPGTGDGYTF
NA	TRBJ2-6	TRBV6-1	TGTGCCAGCAGTGACAGTTTTGGGGCCAACGTCCTGACTTTC	CASSDSFGANVLTF